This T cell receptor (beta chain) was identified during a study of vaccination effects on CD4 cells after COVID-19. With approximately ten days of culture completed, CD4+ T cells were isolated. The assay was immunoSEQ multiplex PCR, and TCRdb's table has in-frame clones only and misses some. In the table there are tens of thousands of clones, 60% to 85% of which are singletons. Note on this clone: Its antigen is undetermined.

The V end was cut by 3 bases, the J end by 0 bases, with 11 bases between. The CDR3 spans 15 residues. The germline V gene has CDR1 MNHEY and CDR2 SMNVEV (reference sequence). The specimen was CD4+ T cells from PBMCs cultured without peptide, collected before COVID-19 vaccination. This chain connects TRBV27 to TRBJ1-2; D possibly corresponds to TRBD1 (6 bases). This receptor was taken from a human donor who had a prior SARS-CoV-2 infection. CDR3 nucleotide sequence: TGTGCCAGCAGTTTTGGCAGGGGTACTAACTATGGCTACACCTTC. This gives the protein CASSFGRGTNYGYTF.